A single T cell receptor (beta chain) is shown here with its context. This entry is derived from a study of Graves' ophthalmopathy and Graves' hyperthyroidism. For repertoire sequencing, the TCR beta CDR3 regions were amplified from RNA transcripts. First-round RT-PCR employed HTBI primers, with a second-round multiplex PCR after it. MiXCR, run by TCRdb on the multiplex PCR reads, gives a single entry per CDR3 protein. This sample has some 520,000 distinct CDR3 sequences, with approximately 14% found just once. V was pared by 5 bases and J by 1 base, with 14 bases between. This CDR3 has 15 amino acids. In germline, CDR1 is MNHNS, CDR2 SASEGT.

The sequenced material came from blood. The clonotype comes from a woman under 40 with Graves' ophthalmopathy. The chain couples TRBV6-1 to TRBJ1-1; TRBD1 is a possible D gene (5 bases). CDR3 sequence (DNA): TGTGCCAGCAGTCCCTGGGGCAGGACGAACACTGAAGCTTTCTTT. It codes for CASSPWGRTNTEAFF.